This TCR beta chain was sequenced during a study of early T cells in non-severe SARS-CoV-2 infection. As for the study in general: Chains were unpaired, as sequencing was done on bulk RNA from unsorted whole blood. The study's findings and limits: Anti-spike CD8 responses were favored in VDJdb matching, and private and CD4 specificities were missed.

This CDR3 region has 11 residues. V lost 7 bases to trimming and J lost 15 bases, with 16 bases between them. The germline V gene has CDR1 WNHNN and CDR2 SYGVQD (reference sequence). This clonotype was detected a few times. Its matching antigen is unknown. Unique molecular identifiers (one per individual cDNA molecule) were attached. TCRdb processed the 5' RACE reads anew with MiXCR; each CDR3 protein has one entry. The repertoire has nearly 55,000 distinct CDR3 sequences, roughly 7.1% of them found once; the top ten carry over 9.5%. Sequenced material: whole blood, taken at baseline. The chain recombines TRBV10-1 with TRBJ2-1, with D possibly matching TRBD1 (6 bases). The sequence came from an adult who was a healthcare worker with PCR-confirmed SARS-CoV-2 infection or an uninfected control (not recorded which). The CDR3 DNA reads as TGCGCCAGCAATAGTAGGGGGTTTGCGTTCTTC. Translated, it gives CASNSRGFAFF.